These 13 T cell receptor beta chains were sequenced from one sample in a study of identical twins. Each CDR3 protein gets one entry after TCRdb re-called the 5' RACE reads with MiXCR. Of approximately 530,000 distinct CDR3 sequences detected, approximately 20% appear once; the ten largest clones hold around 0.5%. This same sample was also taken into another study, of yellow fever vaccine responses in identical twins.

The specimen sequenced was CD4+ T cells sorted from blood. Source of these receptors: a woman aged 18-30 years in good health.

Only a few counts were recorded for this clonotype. The CDR3 bases are TGTGCCAGCAGTTTGGGGGGAGTCTTCGGTGAGCAGTACTTC. This translates into CASSLGGVFGEQYF. The V and J genes are TRBV28 and TRBJ2-7, with D possibly matching TRBD2 (6 bases). Per the germline V gene, CDR1 is MDHEN and CDR2 is SYDVKM. This CDR3 comprises 14 residues. Deletions cut 3 bases from V and 7 bases from J, with 16 bases between. Variable domain in full (rest from reference TRBV28 and TRBJ2-7): DVKVTQSSRYLVKRTGEKVFLECVQDMDHENMFWYRQDPGLGLRLIYFSYDVKMKEKGDIPEGYSVSREKKERFSLILESASTNQTSMYLCASSLGGVFGEQYFGPGTRLTVT.

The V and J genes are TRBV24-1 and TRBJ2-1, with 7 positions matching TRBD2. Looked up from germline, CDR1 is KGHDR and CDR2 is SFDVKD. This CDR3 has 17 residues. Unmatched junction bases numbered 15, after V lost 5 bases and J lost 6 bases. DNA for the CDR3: TGTGCCACCAGTGGTAAAACGACTAGCTGGATATCCAATGAGCAGTTCTTC. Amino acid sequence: CATSGKTTSWISNEQFF.

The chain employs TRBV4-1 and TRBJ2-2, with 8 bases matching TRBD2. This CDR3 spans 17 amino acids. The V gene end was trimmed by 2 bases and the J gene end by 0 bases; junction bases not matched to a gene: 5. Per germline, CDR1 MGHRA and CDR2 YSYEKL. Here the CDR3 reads CASSQKVLAANTGELFF. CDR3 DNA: TGCGCCAGCAGCCAAAAAGTACTAGCGGCGAACACCGGGGAGCTGTTTTTT.

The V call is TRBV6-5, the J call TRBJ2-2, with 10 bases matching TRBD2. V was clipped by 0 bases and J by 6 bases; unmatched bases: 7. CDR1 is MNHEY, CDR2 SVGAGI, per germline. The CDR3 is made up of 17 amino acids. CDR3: CASSYSGGSGRSGELFF. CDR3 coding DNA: TGTGCCAGCAGTTACTCTGGGGGTAGCGGGAGGTCCGGGGAGCTGTTTTTT.

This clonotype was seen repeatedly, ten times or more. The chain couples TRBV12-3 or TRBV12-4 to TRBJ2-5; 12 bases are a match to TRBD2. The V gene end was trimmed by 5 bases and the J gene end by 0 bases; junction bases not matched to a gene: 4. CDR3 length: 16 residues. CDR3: CASSLGLAGNQETQYF. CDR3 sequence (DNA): TGTGCCAGCAGTCTAGGACTAGCGGGGAACCAAGAGACCCAGTACTTC.

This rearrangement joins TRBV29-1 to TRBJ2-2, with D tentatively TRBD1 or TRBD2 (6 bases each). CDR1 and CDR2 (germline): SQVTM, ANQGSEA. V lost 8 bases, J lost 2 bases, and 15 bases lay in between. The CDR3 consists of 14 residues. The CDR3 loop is CSSFPGANTGELFF. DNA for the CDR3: TGCAGCTCCTTCCCGGGGGCTAACACCGGGGAGCTGTTTTTT.

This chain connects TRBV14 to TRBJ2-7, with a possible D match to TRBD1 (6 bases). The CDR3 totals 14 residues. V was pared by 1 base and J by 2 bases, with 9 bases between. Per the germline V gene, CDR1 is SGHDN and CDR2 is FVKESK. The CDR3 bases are TGTGCCAGCAGCCAAGTCAGGGGCCCCTACGAGCAGTACTTC. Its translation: CASSQVRGPYEQYF.

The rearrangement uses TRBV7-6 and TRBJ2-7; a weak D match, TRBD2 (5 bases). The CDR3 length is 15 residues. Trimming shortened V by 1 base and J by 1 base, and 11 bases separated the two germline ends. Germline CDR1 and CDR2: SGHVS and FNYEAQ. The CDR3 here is CASSLGGAYSYEQYF. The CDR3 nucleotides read TGTGCCAGCAGCTTAGGGGGAGCATATTCCTACGAGCAGTACTTC.

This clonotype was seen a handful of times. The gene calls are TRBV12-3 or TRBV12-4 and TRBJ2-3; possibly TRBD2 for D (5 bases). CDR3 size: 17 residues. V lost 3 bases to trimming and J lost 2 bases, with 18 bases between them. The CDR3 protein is CASSFSPGSSLTDTQYF. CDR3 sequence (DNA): TGTGCCAGCAGTTTTAGTCCCGGGTCTAGCCTCACAGATACGCAGTATTTT.

CDR3: CSAPPTGMNTEAFF. As DNA, the CDR3 is TGCAGTGCTCCGCCGACAGGGATGAACACTGAAGCTTTCTTT. V usage is TRBV20-1 and J usage is TRBJ1-1; 7 bases match TRBD1. Per germline, CDR1 DFQATT and CDR2 SNEGSKA (reference sequence). There are 14 residues in the CDR3. V lost 5 bases and J lost 0; bases outside the gene matches: 6.

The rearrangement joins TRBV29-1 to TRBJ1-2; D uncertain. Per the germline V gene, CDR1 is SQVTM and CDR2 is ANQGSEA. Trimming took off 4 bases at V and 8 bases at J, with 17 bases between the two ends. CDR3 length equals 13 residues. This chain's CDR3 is CSVGAHALEGYTF. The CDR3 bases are TGCAGCGTTGGCGCACACGCCCTGGAGGGCTACACCTTC.

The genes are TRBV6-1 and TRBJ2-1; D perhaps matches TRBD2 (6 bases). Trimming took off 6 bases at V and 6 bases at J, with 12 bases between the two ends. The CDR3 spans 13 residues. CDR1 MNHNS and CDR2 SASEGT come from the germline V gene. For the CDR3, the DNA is TGTGCCAGCAGACTCCGGGAGTTCAATGAGCAGTTCTTC. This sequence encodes CASRLREFNEQFF.

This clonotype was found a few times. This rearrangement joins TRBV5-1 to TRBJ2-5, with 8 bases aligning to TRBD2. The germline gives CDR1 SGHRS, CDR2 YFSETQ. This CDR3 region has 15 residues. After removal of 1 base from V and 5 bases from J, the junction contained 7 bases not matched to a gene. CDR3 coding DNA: TGCGCCAGCAGCTTGTCGGGAGGGTCGGGGGAGACCCAGTACTTC. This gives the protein CASSLSGGSGETQYF.